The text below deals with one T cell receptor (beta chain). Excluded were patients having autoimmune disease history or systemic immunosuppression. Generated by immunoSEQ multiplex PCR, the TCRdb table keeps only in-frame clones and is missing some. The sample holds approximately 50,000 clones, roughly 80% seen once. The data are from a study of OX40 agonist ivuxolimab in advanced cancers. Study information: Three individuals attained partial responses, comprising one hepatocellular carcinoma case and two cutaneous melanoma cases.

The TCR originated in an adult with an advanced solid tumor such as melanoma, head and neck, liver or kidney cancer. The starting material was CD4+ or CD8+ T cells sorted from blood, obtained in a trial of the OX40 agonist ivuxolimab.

The CDR3 reads CASSKTGGTEAFF. The DNA for the CDR3 is TGTGCCAGTAGCAAGACAGGGGGTACTGAAGCTTTCTTT. The rearrangement joins TRBV19 to TRBJ1-1, with TRBD1 identical over 9 bases. The junction had 4 bases not matched to a gene; V was cut back by 6 bases and J by 5 bases. The CDR3 is 13 amino acids. Germline CDR1 LNHDA, CDR2 SQIVND (reference sequence).